The entry below describes one T cell receptor (beta chain). This record comes from a study of blood T cell repertoires in COVID-19. The protocol was immunoSEQ multiplex PCR, while the TCRdb copy is restricted to in-frame clones and leaves out a portion. The table records roughly 160,000 clones, 65% to 85% of them present only once. The CDR3 runs to 13 residues. Germline-derived CDR1 and CDR2 are GTSNPN and SVGIG (reference sequence). V was cut by 5 bases and J by 7 bases, with 18 bases left in between. This receptor was identified in a woman in her seventies who had recovered from COVID-19. The rearrangement joins TRBV30 to TRBJ2-7; possible D gene TRBD1, 5 bases. Sequenced sample: peripheral blood. This chain's CDR3 is CAWGVAAGLEQYF. The CDR3, as DNA: TGTGCCTGGGGGGTCGCGGCAGGGCTAGAGCAGTACTTC. Full variable domain (rest looked up from reference TRBV30 and TRBJ2-7): SQTIHQWPATLVQPVGSPLSLECTVEGTSNPNLYWYRQAAGRGLQLLFYSVGIGQISSEVPQNLSASRPQDRQFILSSKKLLLSDSGFYLCAWGVAAGLEQYFGPGTRLTVT.